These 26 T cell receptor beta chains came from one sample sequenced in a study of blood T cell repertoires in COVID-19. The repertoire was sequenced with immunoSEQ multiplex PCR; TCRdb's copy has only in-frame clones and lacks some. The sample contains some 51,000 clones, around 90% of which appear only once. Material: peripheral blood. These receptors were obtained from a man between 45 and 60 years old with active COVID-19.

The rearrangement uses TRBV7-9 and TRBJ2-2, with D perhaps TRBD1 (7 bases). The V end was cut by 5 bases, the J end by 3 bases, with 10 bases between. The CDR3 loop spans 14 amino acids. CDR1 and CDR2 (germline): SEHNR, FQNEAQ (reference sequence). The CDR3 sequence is CASSIRGDTGELFF. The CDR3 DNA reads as TGTGCCAGCAGCATCAGGGGGGACACCGGGGAGCTGTTTTTT.

The CDR3 DNA sequence: TGTGCCAGCAGCCAAGATGGGGCGCCTGGGGTCGAGCAGTACTTC. Its protein product is CASSQDGAPGVEQYF. V gene TRBV3-1 (or the pseudogene TRBV3-2) combines with J gene TRBJ2-7; possibly TRBD1 for D (5 bases). V shed 0 bases and J shed 6 bases, with 15 bases lying between them. The CDR3 covers 15 residues. CDR1 and CDR2 (germline): LGHDT, YNNKEL (reference sequence).

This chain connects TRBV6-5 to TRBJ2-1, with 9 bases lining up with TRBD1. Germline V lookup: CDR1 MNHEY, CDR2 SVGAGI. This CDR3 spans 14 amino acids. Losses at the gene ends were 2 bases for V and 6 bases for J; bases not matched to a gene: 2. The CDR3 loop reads CASSYATGGNEQFF. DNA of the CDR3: TGTGCCAGCAGTTACGCGACAGGGGGCAATGAGCAGTTCTTC.

This CDR3 is CASTQDRGLNSPLHF. CDR3 nucleotides: TGTGCCAGCACCCAAGACAGGGGGCTAAATTCACCCCTCCACTTT. The V gene is TRBV6-5, the J gene TRBJ1-6, with 10 bases that match TRBD1. The V gene's germline CDR1 is MNHEY and CDR2 SVGAGI. Losses at the gene ends were 7 bases for V and 7 bases for J; bases not matched to a gene: 7. This CDR3 is built from 15 residues.

This chain's CDR3 is CASSFGRQGGPGETQYF. CDR3 DNA: TGTGCCAGCAGCTTCGGTCGACAGGGGGGACCGGGTGAGACCCAGTACTTC. V is TRBV7-2 and J is TRBJ2-5; 9 nucleotides agree with TRBD1. Losses at the gene ends were 3 bases for V and 5 bases for J; bases not matched to a gene: 13. Germline V gene sequence: CDR1 SGHTA, CDR2 FQGNSA. CDR3 length: 17 amino acids.

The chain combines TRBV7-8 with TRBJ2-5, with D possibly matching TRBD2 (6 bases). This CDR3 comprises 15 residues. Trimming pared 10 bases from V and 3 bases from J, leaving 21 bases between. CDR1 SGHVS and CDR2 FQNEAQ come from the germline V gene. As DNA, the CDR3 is TGTGCCACCGGGAGAGACAGACAAATTAAAGAGACCCAGTACTTC. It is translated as CATGRDRQIKETQYF.

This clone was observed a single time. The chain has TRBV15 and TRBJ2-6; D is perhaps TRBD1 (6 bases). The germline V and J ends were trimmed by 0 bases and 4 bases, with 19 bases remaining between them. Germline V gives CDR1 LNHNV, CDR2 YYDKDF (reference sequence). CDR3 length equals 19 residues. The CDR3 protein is CATSREGQTLGFGANVLTF. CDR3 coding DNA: TGTGCCACCAGCAGAGAAGGACAGACCTTGGGGTTCGGGGCCAACGTCCTGACTTTC.

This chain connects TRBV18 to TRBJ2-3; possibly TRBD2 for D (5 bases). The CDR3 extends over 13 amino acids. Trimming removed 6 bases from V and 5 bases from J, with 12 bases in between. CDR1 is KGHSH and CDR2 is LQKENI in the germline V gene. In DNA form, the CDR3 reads TGTGCCAGCTCCGGGGATCTAGAAGATACGCAGTATTTT. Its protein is CASSGDLEDTQYF.

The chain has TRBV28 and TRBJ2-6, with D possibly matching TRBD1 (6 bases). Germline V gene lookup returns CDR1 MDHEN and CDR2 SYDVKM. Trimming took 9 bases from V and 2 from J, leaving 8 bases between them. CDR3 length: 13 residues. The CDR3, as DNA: TGTGCCAGACAGGGTGCTGGGGCCAACGTCCTGACTTTC. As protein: CARQGAGANVLTF.

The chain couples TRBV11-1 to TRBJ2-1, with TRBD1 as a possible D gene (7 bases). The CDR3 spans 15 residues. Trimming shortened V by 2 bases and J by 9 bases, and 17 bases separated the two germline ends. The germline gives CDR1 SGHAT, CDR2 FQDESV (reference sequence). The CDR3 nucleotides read TGTGCCAGCAGCTTAAATGCAGGGGGGTTTGGTGAGCAGTTCTTC. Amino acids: CASSLNAGGFGEQFF.

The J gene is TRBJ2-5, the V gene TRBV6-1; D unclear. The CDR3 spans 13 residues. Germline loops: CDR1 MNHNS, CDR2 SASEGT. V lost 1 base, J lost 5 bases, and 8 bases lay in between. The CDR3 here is CASSEELLETQYF. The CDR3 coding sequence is TGTGCCAGCAGTGAAGAACTCCTGGAGACCCAGTACTTC.

CDR3: CATSDLATSGRQREQFF. DNA of the CDR3: TGTGCCACCAGTGATTTAGCGACTAGCGGGAGGCAGCGTGAGCAGTTCTTC. This chain uses TRBV24-1 with TRBJ2-1; 13 bases align to TRBD2. The CDR3 has 17 residues. J was trimmed by 9 bases and V by 1 base; bases with no gene match: 8. Germline-derived CDR1 and CDR2 are KGHDR and SFDVKD.

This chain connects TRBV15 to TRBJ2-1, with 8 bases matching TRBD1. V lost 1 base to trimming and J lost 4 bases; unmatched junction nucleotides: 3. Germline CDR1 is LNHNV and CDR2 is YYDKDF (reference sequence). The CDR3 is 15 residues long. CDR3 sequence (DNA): TGTGCCACCAGCAGAGGGACAGGGAGTTACAATGAGCAGTTCTTC. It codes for CATSRGTGSYNEQFF.

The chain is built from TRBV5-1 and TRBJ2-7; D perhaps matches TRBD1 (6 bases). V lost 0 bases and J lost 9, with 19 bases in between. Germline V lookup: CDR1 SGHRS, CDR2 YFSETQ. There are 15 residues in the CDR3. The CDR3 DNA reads TGCGCCAGCAGCTTGGGTTGGGGGCAAGCGGATTGGCAGTACTTC. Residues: CASSLGWGQADWQYF.

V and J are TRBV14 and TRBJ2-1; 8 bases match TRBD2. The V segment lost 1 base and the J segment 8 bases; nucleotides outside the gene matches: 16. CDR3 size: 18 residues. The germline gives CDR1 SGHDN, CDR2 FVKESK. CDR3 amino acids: CASSQGEKTSGWGDEQFF. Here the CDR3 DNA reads TGTGCCAGCAGCCAAGGGGAAAAAACTAGCGGTTGGGGCGATGAGCAGTTCTTC.

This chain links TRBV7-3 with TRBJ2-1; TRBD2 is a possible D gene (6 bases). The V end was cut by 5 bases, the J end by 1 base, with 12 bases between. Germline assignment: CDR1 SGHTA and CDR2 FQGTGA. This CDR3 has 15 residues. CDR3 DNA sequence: TGTGCCAGCAGCCCCGGGACTTATTCCTACAATGAGCAGTTCTTC. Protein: CASSPGTYSYNEQFF.

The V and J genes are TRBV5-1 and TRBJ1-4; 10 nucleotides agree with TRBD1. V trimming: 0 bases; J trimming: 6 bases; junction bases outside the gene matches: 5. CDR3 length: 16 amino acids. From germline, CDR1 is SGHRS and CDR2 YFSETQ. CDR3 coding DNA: TGCGCCAGCAGCTTGGGGGACAGGGGTCAGGATGAAAAACTGTTTTTT. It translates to CASSLGDRGQDEKLFF.

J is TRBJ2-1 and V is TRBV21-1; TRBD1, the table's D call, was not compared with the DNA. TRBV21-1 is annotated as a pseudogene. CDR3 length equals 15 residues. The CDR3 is CASSVRDRAYNEQFF. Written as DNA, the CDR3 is TGTGCCAGCAGCGTCCGGGACAGGGCCTACAATGAGCAGTTCTTC.

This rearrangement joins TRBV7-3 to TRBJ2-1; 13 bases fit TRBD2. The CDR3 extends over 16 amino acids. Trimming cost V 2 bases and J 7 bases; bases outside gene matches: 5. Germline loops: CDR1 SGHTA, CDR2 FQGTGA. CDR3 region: CASSLRLAGGINEQFF. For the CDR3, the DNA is TGTGCCAGCAGCTTACGACTAGCGGGAGGTATAAATGAGCAGTTCTTC.

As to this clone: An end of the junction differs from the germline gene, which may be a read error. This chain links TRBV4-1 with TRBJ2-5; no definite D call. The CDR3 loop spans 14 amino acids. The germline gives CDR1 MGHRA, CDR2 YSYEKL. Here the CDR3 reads CASSRWLDQESQYF. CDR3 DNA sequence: TGCGCCAGCAGCCGTTGGCTAGACCAAGAGTCCCAGTACTTC.

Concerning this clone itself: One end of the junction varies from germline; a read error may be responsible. CDR3 DNA: TGTGCTAGCAGCTTAGCCGGAGGACAGGACAATGAGCAGTTCTTC. This encodes CASSLAGGQDNEQFF. This chain joins TRBV7-7 and TRBJ2-1; 7 nucleotides agree with TRBD1. Germline V gives CDR1 SSHAT, CDR2 FNYEAQ (reference sequence). CDR3 size: 15 residues.

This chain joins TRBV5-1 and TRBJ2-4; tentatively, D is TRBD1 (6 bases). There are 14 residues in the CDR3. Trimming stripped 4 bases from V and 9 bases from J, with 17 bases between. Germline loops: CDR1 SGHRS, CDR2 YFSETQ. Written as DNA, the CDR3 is TGCGCCAGCAGCGAAACCACAGGGTCAGGCATTCAGTACTTC. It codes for CASSETTGSGIQYF.

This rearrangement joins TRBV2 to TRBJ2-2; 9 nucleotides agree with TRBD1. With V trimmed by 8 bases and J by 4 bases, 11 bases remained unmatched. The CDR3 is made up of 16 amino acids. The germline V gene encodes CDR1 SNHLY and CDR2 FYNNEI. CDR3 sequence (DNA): TGTGCCAGCCCTAAGTCAGGGACAGGGTCCACCGGGGAGCTGTTTTTT. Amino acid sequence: CASPKSGTGSTGELFF.

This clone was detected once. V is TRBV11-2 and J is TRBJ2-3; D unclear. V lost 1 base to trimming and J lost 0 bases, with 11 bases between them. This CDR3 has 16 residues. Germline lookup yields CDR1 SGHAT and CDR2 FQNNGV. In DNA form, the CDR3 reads TGTGCCAGCAGCTTAGGTCCTGCGGTGAGCACAGATACGCAGTATTTT. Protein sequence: CASSLGPAVSTDTQYF. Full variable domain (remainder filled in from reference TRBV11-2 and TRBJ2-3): EAGVAQSPRYKIIEKRQSVAFWCNPISGHATLYWYQQILGQGPKLLIQFQNNGVVDDSQLPKDRFSAERLKGVDSTLKIQPAKLEDSAVYLCASSLGPAVSTDTQYFGPGTRLTVL.

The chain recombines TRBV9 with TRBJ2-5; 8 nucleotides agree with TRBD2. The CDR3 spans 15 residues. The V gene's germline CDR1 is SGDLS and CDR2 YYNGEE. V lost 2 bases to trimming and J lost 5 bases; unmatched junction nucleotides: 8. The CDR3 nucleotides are TGTGCCAGCAGCGTCGGGGGGGGCCGATGGGAGACCCAGTACTTC. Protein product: CASSVGGGRWETQYF.

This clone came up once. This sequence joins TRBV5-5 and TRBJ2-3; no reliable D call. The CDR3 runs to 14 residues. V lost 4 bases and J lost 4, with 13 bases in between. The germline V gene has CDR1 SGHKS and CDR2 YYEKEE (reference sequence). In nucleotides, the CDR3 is TGTGCCAGCAGCCTGGTCCCTAGACCAGATACGCAGTATTTT. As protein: CASSLVPRPDTQYF. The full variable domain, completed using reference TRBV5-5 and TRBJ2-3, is DAGVTQSPTHLIKTRGQQVTLRCSPISGHKSVSWYQQVLGQGPQFIFQYYEKEERGRGNFPDRFSARQFPNYSSELNVNALLLGDSALYLCASSLVPRPDTQYFGPGTRLTVL.